This T cell receptor (beta chain) emerged from a study of human T cells and chemical hapten exposure. One entry per CDR3 protein results from TCRdb running MiXCR on the RACE reads. The sample contains tens of thousands of distinct CDR3 sequences, approximately 10% of which appear only once. The time point is: pre-sensitization, week 0. This sample's treatment: therapeutic diphenylcyclopropenone sensitization with weekly scalp DPC. Here the sequenced sample was whole blood, taken in connection with sensitization to the hapten diphenylcyclopropenone (DPC). This receptor was obtained from a man aged 25-45 years with alopecia areata. Some clones in this sample may be carry-over from other donors' samples.

In nucleotides, the CDR3 is TGTGCCAGCAGCTTAGTAGAGAAGCCGTACTTC. Its protein is CASSLVEKPYF. The genes are TRBV7-2 and TRBJ2-5; D gene uncertain. The CDR3 consists of 11 residues. V was shortened by 1 base and J by 13 bases, with 10 bases between the two germline ends. CDR1 and CDR2 (germline): SGHTA, FQGNSA.